This T cell receptor beta chain is from a study of CD8 T cells in ankylosing spondylitis. Study observations and caveats: Among TCR beta sequences, a motif of several highly homologous variants appeared characteristic of ankylosing spondylitis blood. Reportedly, matched ankylosing spondylitis synovial fluid was significantly enriched for disease-linked clones.

This clonotype was picked up one time. As yet, its antigen is unknown. A single record per CDR3 protein comes from TCRdb applying MiXCR to the 5' RACE reads. The sample has more than 100,000 distinct CDR3 sequences, roughly a sixth seen once. The CDR3 loop spans 15 amino acids. Germline lookup yields CDR1 SNHLY and CDR2 FYNNEI. Trimming stripped 5 bases from V and 6 bases from J, with 16 bases between. This clonotype was obtained from a male donor with ankylosing spondylitis. The sequenced sample was blood, either unsorted or a sorted T cell fraction (not recorded which). This chain joins TRBV2 and TRBJ2-2; D perhaps matches TRBD1 (6 bases). CDR3 loop: CASSPPHRAAGELFF. CDR3 nucleotide sequence: TGTGCCAGCAGTCCCCCCCACAGGGCCGCCGGGGAGCTGTTTTTT.